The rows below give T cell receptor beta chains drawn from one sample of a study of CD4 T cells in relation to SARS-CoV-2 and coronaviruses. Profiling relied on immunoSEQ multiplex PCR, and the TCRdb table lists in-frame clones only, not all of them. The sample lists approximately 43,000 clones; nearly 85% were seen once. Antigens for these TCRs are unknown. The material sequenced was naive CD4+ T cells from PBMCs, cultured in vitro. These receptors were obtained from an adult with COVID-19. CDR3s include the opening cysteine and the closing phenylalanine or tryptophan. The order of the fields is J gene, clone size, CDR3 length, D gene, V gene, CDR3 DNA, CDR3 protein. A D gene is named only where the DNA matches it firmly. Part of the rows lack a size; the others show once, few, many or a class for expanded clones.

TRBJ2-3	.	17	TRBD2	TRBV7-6	TGTGCCAGCAGCTTACGGGTTGCGGGAGGGAACACAGATACGCAGTATTTT	CASSLRVAGGNTDTQYF
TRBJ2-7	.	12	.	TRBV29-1	TGCAGCGTTGGGCAGGGTGGAAACGAGCAGTACTTC	CSVGQGGNEQYF
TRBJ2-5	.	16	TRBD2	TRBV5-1	TGCGCCAGCAGCTTGGAGCTAGCGGGAGGGCAAGAGACCCAGTACTTC	CASSLELAGGQETQYF
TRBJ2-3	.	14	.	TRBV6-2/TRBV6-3	TGTGCCAGCAGTTACTTCAGTCTCGCTGATACGCAGTATTTT	CASSYFSLADTQYF
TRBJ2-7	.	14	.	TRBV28	TGTGCCAGCTGGAGGGGAGGATGGACGTACGAGCAGTACTTC	CASWRGGWTYEQYF
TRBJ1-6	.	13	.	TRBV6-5	TGTGCCAGCAGTTACCGGGTTAATTCACCCCTCCACTTT	CASSYRVNSPLHF
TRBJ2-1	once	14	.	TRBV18	TGTGCCAGCTCACCACCAGGCCTTGGTAGTGAGCAGTTCTTC	CASSPPGLGSEQFF
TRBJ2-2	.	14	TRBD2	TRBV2	TGTGCCAGCAGGATAGCGGGAGGTGCCGGGGAGCTGTTTTTT	CASRIAGGAGELFF
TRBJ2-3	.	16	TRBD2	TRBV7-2	TGTGCCAGCAGCTTAGGGGAGGCTAGCGGAACCTATACGCAGTATTTT	CASSLGEASGTYTQYF
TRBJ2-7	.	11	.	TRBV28	TGTGCCAGCAGTTTATCGGGACAGCAGTACTTC	CASSLSGQQYF
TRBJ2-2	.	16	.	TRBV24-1	TGTGCCACCAGTGGGGGACTCCAAGCGCGCACCGGGGAGCTGTTTTTT	CATSGGLQARTGELFF
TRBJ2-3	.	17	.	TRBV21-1	TGTGCCAGCAGCAAAGTTGAGGAGGACCCGAGCACAGATACGCAGTATTTT	CASSKVEEDPSTDTQYF
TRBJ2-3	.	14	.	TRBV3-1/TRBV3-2	TGTGCCAGCAGCCAAGGGGGTGGCACAGATACGCAGTATTTT	CASSQGGGTDTQYF
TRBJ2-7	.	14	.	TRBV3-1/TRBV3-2	TGTGCCAGCAGCCAAAATCCCGGAACCTACGAGCAGTACTTC	CASSQNPGTYEQYF
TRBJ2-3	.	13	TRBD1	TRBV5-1	TGCGCCAGCAGCTGGACAGGGGCAGATACGCAGTATTTT	CASSWTGADTQYF